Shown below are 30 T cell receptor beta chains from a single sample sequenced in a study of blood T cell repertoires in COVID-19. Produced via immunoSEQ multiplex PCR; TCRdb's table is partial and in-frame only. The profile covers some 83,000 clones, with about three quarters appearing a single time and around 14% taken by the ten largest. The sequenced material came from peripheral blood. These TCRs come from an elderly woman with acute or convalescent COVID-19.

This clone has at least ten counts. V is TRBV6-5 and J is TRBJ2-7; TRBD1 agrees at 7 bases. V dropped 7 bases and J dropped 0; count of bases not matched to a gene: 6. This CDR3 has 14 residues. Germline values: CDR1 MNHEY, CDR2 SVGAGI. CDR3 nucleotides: TGTGCCAGCACAGACAGGGCGAACTCCTACGAGCAGTACTTC. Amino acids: CASTDRANSYEQYF.

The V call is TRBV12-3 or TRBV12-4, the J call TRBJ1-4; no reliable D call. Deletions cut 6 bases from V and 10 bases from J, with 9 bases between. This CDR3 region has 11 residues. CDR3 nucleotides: TGTGCCAGCAGACTTATCGGAAAACTGTTTTTT. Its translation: CASRLIGKLFF.

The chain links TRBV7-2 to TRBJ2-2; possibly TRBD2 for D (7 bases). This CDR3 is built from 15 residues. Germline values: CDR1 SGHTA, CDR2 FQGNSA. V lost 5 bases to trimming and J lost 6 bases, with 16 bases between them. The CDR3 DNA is TGTGCCAGCAGCCTGACGGGGGGCACCTCCGGGGAGCTGTTTTTT. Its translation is CASSLTGGTSGELFF.

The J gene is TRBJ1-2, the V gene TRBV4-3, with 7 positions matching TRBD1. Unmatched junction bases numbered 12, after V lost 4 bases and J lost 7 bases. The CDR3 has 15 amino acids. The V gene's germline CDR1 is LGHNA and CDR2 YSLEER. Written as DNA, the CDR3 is TGCGCCAGCAGCCGGGGGGACAGCGACATTTCTGGCTACACCTTC. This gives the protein CASSRGDSDISGYTF.

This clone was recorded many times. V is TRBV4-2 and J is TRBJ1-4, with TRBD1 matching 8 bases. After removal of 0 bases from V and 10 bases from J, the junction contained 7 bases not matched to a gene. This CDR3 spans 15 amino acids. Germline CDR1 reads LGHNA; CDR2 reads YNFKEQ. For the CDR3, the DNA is TGTGCCAGCAGCCAAGATTTCCAGGGGGCGAGAAAACTGTTTTTT. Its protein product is CASSQDFQGARKLFF.

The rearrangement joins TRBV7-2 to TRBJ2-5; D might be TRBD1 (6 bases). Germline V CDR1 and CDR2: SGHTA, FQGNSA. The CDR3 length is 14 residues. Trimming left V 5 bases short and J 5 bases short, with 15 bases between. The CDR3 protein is CASSDRGGSETQYF. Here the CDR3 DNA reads TGTGCCAGCAGCGACCGAGGGGGTTCGGAGACCCAGTACTTC.

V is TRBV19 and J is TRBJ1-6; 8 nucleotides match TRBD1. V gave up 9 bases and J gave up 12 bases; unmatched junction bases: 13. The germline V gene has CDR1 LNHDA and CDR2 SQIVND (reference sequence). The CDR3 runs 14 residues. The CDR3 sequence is CASRTGGTVEPLHF. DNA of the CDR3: TGTGCCAGCAGAACAGGGGGAACGGTAGAACCCCTCCACTTT.

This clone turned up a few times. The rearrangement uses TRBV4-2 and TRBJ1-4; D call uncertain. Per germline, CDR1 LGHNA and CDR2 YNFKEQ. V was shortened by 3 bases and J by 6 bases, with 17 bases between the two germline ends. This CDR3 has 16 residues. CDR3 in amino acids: CASSQTSSGPHEKLFF. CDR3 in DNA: TGTGCCAGCAGCCAGACCTCTAGCGGCCCCCATGAAAAACTGTTTTTT.

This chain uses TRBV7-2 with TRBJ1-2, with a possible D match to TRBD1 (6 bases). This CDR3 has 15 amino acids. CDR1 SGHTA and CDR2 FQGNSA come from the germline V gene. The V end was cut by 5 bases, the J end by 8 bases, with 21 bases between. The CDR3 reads CASSPYQGRTEGYTF. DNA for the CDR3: TGTGCCAGCAGCCCCTATCAGGGGCGCACGGAGGGCTACACCTTC.

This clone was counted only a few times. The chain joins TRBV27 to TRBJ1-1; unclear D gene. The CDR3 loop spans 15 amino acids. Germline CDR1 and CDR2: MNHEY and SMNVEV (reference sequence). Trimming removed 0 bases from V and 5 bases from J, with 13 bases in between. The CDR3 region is CASSLSASRRTEAFF. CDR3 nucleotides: TGTGCCAGCAGTTTATCGGCCTCAAGGAGGACTGAAGCTTTCTTT.

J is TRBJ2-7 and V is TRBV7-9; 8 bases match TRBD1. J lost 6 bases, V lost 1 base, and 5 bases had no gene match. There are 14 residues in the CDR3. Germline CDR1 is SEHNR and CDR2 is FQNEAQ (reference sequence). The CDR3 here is CASSLDDRGREQYF. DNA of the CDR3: TGTGCCAGCAGCTTAGATGACAGGGGTCGCGAGCAGTACTTC. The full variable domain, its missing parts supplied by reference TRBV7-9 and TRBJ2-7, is DTGVSQNPRHKITKRGQNVTFRCDPISEHNRLYWYRQTLGQGPEFLTYFQNEAQLEKSRLLSDRFSAERPKGSFSTLEIQRTEQGDSAMYLCASSLDDRGREQYFGPGTRLTVT.

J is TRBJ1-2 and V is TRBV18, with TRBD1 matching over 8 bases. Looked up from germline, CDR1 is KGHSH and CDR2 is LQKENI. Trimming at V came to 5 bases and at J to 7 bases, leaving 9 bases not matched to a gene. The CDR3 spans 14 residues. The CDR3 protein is CASSEWTGLFGYTF. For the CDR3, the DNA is TGTGCCAGCTCAGAATGGACAGGGCTCTTTGGCTACACCTTC.

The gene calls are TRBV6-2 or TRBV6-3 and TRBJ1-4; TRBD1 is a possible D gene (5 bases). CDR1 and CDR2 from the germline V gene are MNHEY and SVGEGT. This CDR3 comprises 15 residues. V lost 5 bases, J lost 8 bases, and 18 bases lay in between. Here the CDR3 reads CASSPSGGVGEKLFF. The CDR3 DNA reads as TGTGCCAGCAGTCCGTCGGGGGGAGTCGGCGAAAAACTGTTTTTT.

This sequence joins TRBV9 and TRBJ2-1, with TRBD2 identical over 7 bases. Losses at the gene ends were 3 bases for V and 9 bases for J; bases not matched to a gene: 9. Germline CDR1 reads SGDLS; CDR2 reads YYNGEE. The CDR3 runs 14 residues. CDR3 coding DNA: TGTGCCAGCAGCGCAGGACTAGTTTGGAGTGAGCAGTTCTTC. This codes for CASSAGLVWSEQFF.

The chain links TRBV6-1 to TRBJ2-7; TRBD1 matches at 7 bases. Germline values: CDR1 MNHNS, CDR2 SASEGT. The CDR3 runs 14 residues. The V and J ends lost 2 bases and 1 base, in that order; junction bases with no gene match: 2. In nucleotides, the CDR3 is TGTGCCAGCAGTGAACGGGGACAGTCCTACGAGCAGTACTTC. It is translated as CASSERGQSYEQYF.

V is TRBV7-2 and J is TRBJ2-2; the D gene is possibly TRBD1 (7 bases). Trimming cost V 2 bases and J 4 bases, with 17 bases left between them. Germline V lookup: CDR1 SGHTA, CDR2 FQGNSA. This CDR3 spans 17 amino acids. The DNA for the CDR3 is TGTGCCAGCAGCTTATCGAAGGGGGCAGCGGGCACCGGGGAGCTGTTTTTT. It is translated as CASSLSKGAAGTGELFF.

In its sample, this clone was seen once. The CDR3 here is CASIRTGVADYEQYF. CDR3 nucleotides: TGTGCCAGTATACGGACAGGGGTCGCCGACTACGAGCAGTACTTC. The V call is TRBV7-9, the J call TRBJ2-7, with 9 positions matching TRBD1. The J segment lost 3 bases and the V segment lost 9 bases, leaving 12 bases of the junction unmatched. The CDR3 length is 15 residues. Germline loops: CDR1 SEHNR, CDR2 FQNEAQ (reference sequence).

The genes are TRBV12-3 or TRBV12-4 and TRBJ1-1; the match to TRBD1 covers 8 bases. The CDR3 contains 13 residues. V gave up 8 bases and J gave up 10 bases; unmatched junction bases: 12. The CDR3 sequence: CASLATGANGAFF. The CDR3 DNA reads TGTGCCAGCCTAGCGACAGGGGCAAACGGAGCTTTCTTT.

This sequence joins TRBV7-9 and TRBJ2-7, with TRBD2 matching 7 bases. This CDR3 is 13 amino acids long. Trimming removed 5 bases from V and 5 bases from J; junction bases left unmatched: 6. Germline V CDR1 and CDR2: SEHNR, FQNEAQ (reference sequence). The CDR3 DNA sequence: TGTGCCAGCAGCCCATGGGGGGGAGACGAGCAGTACTTC. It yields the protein CASSPWGGDEQYF. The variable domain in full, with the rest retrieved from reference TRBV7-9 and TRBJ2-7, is DTGVSQNPRHKITKRGQNVTFRCDPISEHNRLYWYRQTLGQGPEFLTYFQNEAQLEKSRLLSDRFSAERPKGSFSTLEIQRTEQGDSAMYLCASSPWGGDEQYFGPGTRLTVT.

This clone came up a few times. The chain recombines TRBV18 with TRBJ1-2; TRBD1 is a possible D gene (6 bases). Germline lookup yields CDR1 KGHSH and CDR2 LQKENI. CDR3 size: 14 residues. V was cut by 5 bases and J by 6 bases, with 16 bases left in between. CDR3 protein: CASSTQRGFNGYTF. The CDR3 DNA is TGTGCCAGCTCAACCCAGAGGGGGTTTAATGGCTACACCTTC.

CDR3 region: CASSLGGQNYGYTF. In nucleotides, the CDR3 is TGTGCCAGCAGCTTGGGGGGACAGAATTATGGCTACACCTTC. J is TRBJ1-2 and V is TRBV5-4; TRBD1 matches at 7 bases. The CDR3 has 14 amino acids. Germline V lookup: CDR1 SGHNT, CDR2 YYREEE (reference sequence). V shed 0 bases, J shed 5 bases, and the junction held 4 bases outside the gene matches.

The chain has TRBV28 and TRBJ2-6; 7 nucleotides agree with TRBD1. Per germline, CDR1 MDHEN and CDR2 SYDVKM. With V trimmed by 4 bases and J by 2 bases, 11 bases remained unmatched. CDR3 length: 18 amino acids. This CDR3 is CASSSWRQGRTGANVLTF. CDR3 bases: TGTGCCAGCAGTTCGTGGAGACAGGGTAGGACTGGGGCCAACGTCCTGACTTTC.

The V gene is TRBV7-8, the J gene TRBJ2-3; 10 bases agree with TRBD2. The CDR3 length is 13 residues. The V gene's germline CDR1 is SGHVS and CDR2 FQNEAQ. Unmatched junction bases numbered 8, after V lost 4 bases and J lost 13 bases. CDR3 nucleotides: TGTGCCAGCAGCTCGGAGCGGGGGGGCGCGGAGTATTTT. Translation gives CASSSERGGAEYF. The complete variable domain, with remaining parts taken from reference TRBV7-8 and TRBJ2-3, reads GAGVSQSPRYKVAKRGQDVALRCDPISGHVSLFWYQQALGQGPEFLTYFQNEAQLDKSGLPSDRFFAERPEGSVSTLKIQRTQQEDSAVYLCASSSERGGAEYFGPGTRLTVL.

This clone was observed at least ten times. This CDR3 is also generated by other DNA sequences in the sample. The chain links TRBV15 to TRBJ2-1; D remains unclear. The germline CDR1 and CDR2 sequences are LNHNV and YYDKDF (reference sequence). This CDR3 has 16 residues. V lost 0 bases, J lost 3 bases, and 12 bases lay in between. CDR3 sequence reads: CATSRDLSAYYNEQFF. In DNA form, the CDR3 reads TGTGCCACCAGCAGAGATCTAAGCGCATACTACAATGAGCAGTTCTTC.

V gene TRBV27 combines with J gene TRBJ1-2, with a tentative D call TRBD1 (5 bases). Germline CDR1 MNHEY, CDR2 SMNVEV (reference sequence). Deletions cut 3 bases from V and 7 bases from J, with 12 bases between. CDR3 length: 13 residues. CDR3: CASSFSREGGYTF. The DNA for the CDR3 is TGTGCCAGCAGTTTTTCCAGGGAAGGTGGCTACACCTTC.

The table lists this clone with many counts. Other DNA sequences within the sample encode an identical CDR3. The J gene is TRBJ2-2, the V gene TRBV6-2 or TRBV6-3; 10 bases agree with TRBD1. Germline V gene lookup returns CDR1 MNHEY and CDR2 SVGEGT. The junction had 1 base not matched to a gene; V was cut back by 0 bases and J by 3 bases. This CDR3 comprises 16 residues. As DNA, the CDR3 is TGTGCCAGCAGTTACTCAGGGACAGGGGACACCGGGGAGCTGTTTTTT. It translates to CASSYSGTGDTGELFF.

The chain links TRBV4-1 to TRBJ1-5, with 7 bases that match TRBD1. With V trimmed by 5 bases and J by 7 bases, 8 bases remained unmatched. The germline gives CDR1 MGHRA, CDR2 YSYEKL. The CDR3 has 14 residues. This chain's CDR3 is CASSSPDREQPQHF. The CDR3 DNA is TGCGCCAGCAGCTCACCCGACAGGGAACAGCCCCAGCATTTT.

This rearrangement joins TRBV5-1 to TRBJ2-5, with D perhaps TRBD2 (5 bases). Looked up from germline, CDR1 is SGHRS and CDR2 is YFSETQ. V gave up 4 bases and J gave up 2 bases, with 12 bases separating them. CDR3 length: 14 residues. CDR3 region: CASSTTGTQETQYF. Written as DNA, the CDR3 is TGCGCCAGCAGCACGACGGGAACTCAAGAGACCCAGTACTTC.

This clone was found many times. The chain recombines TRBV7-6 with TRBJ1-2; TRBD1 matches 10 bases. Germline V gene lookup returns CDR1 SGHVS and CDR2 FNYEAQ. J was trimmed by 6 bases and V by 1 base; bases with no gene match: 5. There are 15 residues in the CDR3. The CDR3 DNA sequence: TGTGCCAGCAGCTTAGATCTGACAGGGGGCAATGGCTACACCTTC. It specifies CASSLDLTGGNGYTF.

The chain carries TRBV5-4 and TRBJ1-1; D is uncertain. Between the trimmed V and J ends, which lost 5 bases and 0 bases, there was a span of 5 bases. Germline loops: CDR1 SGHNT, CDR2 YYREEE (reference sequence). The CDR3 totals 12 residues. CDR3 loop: CASSTMNTEAFF. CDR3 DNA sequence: TGTGCCAGCAGTACTATGAACACTGAAGCTTTCTTT.